This is a list of T cell receptor beta chains from one sample in a study of shared clonotypes between healthy human individuals. Only in-frame clones appear in the TCRdb table, and some are missing; sequencing was by immunoSEQ multiplex PCR. The sample lists about 1.1 million clones, 70% to 80% occurring once. Material for sequencing was memory CD4+ T cells from PBMCs. These receptor sequences come from a young man in good health. Some clones in this sample may be carry-over from other donors' samples. Each CDR3 is given with its conserved first and last residue. D genes are given only for firm matches. Clone size is stated in some rows and not others, as once, few, many or a class when expanded.

NA	TRBV15	TRBJ2-3	NA	TGTGCCACGTCTGTGGGGGCAGATACGCAGTATTTT	CATSVGADTQYF
NA	TRBV28	TRBJ1-5	NA	TGTGCCAGCAGTTATGACAGCGGTAATCAGCCCCAGCATTTT	CASSYDSGNQPQHF
NA	TRBV2	TRBJ1-4	NA	TGTGCCAGCAGTATCAACAGGGCCATGGAGGGACTGTTTTTT	CASSINRAMEGLFF
NA	TRBV11-2	TRBJ1-2	NA	TGTGCCAGCAGCCCTCTCCGCCGCCGTTCTAACTATGGCTACACCTTC	CASSPLRRRSNYGYTF
NA	TRBV28	TRBJ1-5	few	TGTGCCAGCGCCTATCGGGGGGGTCAGCCCCAGCATTTT	CASAYRGGQPQHF
NA	TRBV5-1	TRBJ1-1	NA	TGCGCCAGCAGCTTGAACCCGCTCGGGAACACTGAAGCTTTCTTT	CASSLNPLGNTEAFF
NA	TRBV14	TRBJ2-7	NA	TGTGCCAGCAGCCCACTTGATAGGGAAAACGAGCAGTACTTC	CASSPLDRENEQYF
NA	TRBV15	TRBJ1-1	once	TGTGCCACCAGCAGTTTCCGGGTTTGGGACACTGAAGCTTTCTTT	CATSSFRVWDTEAFF
NA	TRBV6-1	TRBJ1-3	few	TGTGCCAGCAGTGAACTACTTCAAAGCTCTGGAAACACCATATATTTT	CASSELLQSSGNTIYF
NA	TRBV28	TRBJ1-2	NA	TGTGCCAGCAGTTTACCTGGGGCTGGCTACACCTTC	CASSLPGAGYTF
TRBD2	TRBV5-1	TRBJ2-2	NA	TGCGCCAGCAGCTTGGCCCCCCTAGCGGGAGGACGGAACGGGGAGCTGTTTTTT	CASSLAPLAGGRNGELFF
TRBD1	TRBV28	TRBJ1-1	NA	TGTGCCAGCAGCCCCCCCGGGACAGAGAACACTGAAGCTTTCTTT	CASSPPGTENTEAFF
TRBD1	TRBV27	TRBJ2-2	NA	TGTGCCAGCAGTCGCGACAGGGGGCGCAGCACCGGGGAGCTGTTTTTT	CASSRDRGRSTGELFF
NA	TRBV6-5	TRBJ1-3	once	TGTGCCAGCAAAACGGCTGGAAACACCATATATTTT	CASKTAGNTIYF
NA	TRBV18	TRBJ2-5	NA	TGTGCCAGCTCACCCCGGGAACAAGAGACCCAGTACTTC	CASSPREQETQYF
TRBD1	TRBV18	TRBJ1-2	NA	TGTGCCAGCTCACCACCGACAGGGGAGGGCTATGGCTACACCTTC	CASSPPTGEGYGYTF